This T cell receptor beta chain was captured by sequencing in a study of beta chain features in type 1 diabetes. Expressed TCRB transcripts were sequenced because the isolated RNA had all been reverse transcribed beforehand. Sequenced by immunoSEQ multiplex PCR; TCRdb stores in-frame clones only, minus some. The sample carries hundreds of thousands of clones, about 14% recorded once. Trimming took 3 bases from V and 4 from J, leaving 20 bases between them. CDR3 length: 17 residues. CDR1 LGHNA and CDR2 YNFKEQ come from the germline V gene. Concerning this clone: Its cognate antigen is unknown.

A CD45RO/CCR7/CD25/CD127/CD95/CD27 panel sorted naive, central memory, regulatory and stem cell-like memory CD4+ cells. The study, taken as a whole, reports: HLA effects on TCRB rearrangement stayed unresolved here.

The sample comprised naive CD4+ T cells from blood. The TCR comes from a man between 18 and 35 years old in good health. The chain couples TRBV4-2 to TRBJ2-3, with D possibly being TRBD1 (5 bases). CDR3 coding DNA: TGTGCCAGCAGCCAGGGGCGTCGAGGTTATGTGTCAGATACGCAGTATTTT. Translation gives CASSQGRRGYVSDTQYF.